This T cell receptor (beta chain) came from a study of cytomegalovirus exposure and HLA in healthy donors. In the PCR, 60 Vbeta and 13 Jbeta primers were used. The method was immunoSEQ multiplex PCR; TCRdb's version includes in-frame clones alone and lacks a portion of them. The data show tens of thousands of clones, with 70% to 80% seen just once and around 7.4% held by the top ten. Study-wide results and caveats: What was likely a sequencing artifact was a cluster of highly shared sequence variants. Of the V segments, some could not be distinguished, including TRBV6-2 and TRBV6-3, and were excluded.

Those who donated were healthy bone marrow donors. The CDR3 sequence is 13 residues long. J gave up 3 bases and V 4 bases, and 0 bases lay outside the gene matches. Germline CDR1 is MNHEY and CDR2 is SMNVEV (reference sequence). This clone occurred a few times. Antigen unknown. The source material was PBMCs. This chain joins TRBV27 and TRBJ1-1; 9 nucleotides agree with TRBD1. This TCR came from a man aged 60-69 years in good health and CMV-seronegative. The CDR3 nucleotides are TGTGCCAGCAGTTGGACAGGGGACACTGAAGCTTTCTTT. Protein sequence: CASSWTGDTEAFF.